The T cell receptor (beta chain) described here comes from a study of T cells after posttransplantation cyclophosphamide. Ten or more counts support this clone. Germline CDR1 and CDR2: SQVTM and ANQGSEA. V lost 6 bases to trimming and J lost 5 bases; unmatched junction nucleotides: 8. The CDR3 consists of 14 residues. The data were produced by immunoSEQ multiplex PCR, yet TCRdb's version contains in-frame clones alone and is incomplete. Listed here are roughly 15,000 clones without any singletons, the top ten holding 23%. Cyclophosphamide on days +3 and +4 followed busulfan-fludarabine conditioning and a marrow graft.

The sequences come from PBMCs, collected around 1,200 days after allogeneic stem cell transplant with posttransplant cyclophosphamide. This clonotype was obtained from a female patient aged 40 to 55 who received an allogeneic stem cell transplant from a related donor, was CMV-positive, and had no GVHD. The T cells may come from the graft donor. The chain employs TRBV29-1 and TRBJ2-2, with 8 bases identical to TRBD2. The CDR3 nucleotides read TGCAGCGTCCGCAGCGGGGGCCGAACCGGGGAGCTGTTTTTT. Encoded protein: CSVRSGGRTGELFF.